The source of this T cell receptor (beta chain) is a study of shared clonotypes between healthy human individuals. Study observations and caveats: It was observed that approximately 5% of naive CD4 clonotypes were shared across a few donors.

Worth noting for this clone: What it recognizes is unknown.

Libraries were prepared by immunoSEQ multiplex PCR; TCRdb keeps only in-frame clonotypes and omits some of them. The table records about 360,000 clones, roughly 70% of them present only once. The CDR3 loop spans 17 amino acids. Deletions cut 0 bases from V and 1 base from J, with 16 bases between. The V gene's germline CDR1 is GTSNPN and CDR2 SVGIG (reference sequence). HIV-negative, healthy adults without recent acute infections or vaccinations were the donors. The specimen sequenced was memory CD4+ T cells sorted from blood. As for subset: CD45RA-negative fraction. The TCR originated in a young man in good health. The rearrangement links TRBV30 to TRBJ2-1, with D maybe TRBD2 (6 bases). CDR3 DNA: TGTGCCTGGAGTGTATGGTGTGTAGCGGCATCCTACAATGAGCAGTTCTTC. This encodes CAWSVWCVAASYNEQFF.